The 9 T cell receptor beta chains below come from one sample, sequenced in a study of blood T cells in healthy people across ages (dated by TCRdb to the mid-2010s). The library was produced with 5' RACE. Sequenced using an Illumina HiSeq 2500. A second roughly 7 to 11 cycle PCR used a sample-barcoded 5' primer and a J-beta primer mix. TCRdb trimmed public reads at Q25 via fastp, called clones via MiXCR and kept in-frame beta chains. A single entry per CDR3 protein holds the most common genes and DNA from its merged rows. In all, the sample holds about 640,000 distinct CDR3 sequences, and roughly 31% of those were seen once. In total, the top ten clones hold 15% to 17% of the sample. The sequencing sample was made of blood. The receptors were gathered from an elderly woman in good health.

The sample holds many counts of this clonotype. The CDR3 reads CASSVGQGETYGYTF. CDR3 DNA sequence: TGTGCCAGCAGTGTGGGACAGGGGGAAACCTATGGCTACACCTTC. This chain connects TRBV2 to TRBJ1-2; 11 bases match TRBD1. This CDR3 has 15 amino acids. The trim removed 4 bases at V and 4 bases at J, leaving 5 bases unmatched. Per germline, CDR1 SNHLY and CDR2 FYNNEI.

This clonotype was observed at least ten times. The chain recombines TRBV4-2 with TRBJ2-7; the D is unclear. Trimming pared 0 bases from V and 2 bases from J, leaving 11 bases between. Germline V gene data show CDR1 as LGHNA and CDR2 as YNFKEQ. CDR3 length equals 15 residues. CDR3: CASSQDWRGPYEQYF. The CDR3 DNA reads TGTGCCAGCAGCCAAGATTGGCGAGGACCCTACGAGCAGTACTTC.

This clonotype was detected a few times. A read error may explain this, as a much larger clone is one base away. CDR3 nucleotide sequence: TGCAGTGCTAGAGATTCAGTCCTAGCCAAAAACATTCGGTACTTC. The encoded protein is CSARDSVLAKNIRYF. The chain uses TRBV20-1 and TRBJ2-4, with D perhaps matching TRBD2 (5 bases). This CDR3 has 15 residues. CDR1 is DFQATT and CDR2 is SNEGSKA in the germline V gene (reference sequence).

This clonotype was found a few times. The chain joins TRBV2 to TRBJ1-6; 7 bases are shared with TRBD1. V shed 10 bases, J shed 1 base, and the junction held 7 bases outside the gene matches. This CDR3 region has 15 residues. Germline V CDR1 and CDR2: SNHLY, FYNNEI. The CDR3: CATKAGQSYNSPLHF. The DNA of the CDR3 is TGTGCCACCAAGGCGGGACAGTCCTATAATTCACCCCTCCACTTT.

Many counts were recorded for this clonotype. The V call is TRBV5-1, the J call TRBJ2-7; a possible D gene is TRBD2 (5 bases). Trimming took 4 bases from V and 5 from J, leaving 19 bases between them. The germline V gene encodes CDR1 SGHRS and CDR2 YFSETQ. This CDR3 is built from 15 residues. CDR3 loop: CASSTGLQIGHEQYF. CDR3 nucleotide sequence: TGCGCCAGCAGCACCGGACTCCAAATCGGGCACGAGCAGTACTTC.

This clonotype has more than one count but fewer than ten. V and J are TRBV7-7 and TRBJ2-2; perhaps TRBD2 as D (6 bases). The germline V gene encodes CDR1 SSHAT and CDR2 FNYEAQ (reference sequence). The CDR3 is 15 amino acids. The CDR3, as DNA: TGTGCTAGCGGTTTAACAGGAGTGGGACCCGGGGAGCTGTTTTTT. It yields the protein CASGLTGVGPGELFF.

The V call is TRBV7-6, the J call TRBJ1-2, with D maybe TRBD1 (6 bases). Germline assignment: CDR1 SGHVS and CDR2 FNYEAQ. Trimming removed 3 bases at V and 2 bases at J, with 13 bases between. The CDR3 is 15 residues long. The CDR3 sequence: CASSLGAYLNYGYTF. CDR3 DNA sequence: TGTGCCAGCAGCTTGGGGGCCTATCTCAACTATGGCTACACCTTC.

Concerning this clonotype: A read error may explain this, as a much larger clone is one base away. The chain couples TRBV11-2 to TRBJ2-2; 7 nucleotides match TRBD1. This CDR3 is 15 amino acids long. The ends lost 5 bases at V and 4 bases at J; junction bases unmatched: 7. Germline CDR1 reads SGHAT; CDR2 reads FQNNGV. The DNA for the CDR3 is TGTGCCAGCAGCGCCGGGACAGCACCCACCGGGGAGCTGTTTTTT. Residues: CASSAGTAPTGELFF.

The V gene is TRBV7-2, the J gene TRBJ1-4; TRBD1 is a possible D gene (5 bases). CDR3 length: 17 amino acids. Trimming cost V 2 bases and J 0 bases, with 13 bases left between them. CDR1 is SGHTA and CDR2 is FQGNSA in the germline V gene. The CDR3 loop is CASSLRGGLATNEKLFF. The CDR3 nucleotides read TGTGCCAGCAGCTTAAGGGGCGGGTTAGCAACTAATGAAAAACTGTTTTTT. The whole variable domain, remainder taken from reference TRBV7-2 and TRBJ1-4, is GAGVSQSPSNKVTEKGKDVELRCDPISGHTALYWYRQSLGQGLEFLIYFQGNSAPDKSGLPSDRFSAERTGGSVSTLTIQRTQQEDSAVYLCASSLRGGLATNEKLFFGSGTQLSVL.